The 16 T cell receptor beta chains below come from one sample, sequenced in a study of blood T cell repertoires in COVID-19. Only in-frame clones appear in the TCRdb table, and some are missing; sequencing was by immunoSEQ multiplex PCR. The data contain more than 100,000 clones, 71% of them seen just once; the ten biggest clones take up approximately 0.86%. The sample was peripheral blood. These receptor sequences come from a human donor with acute or convalescent COVID-19. The donor label of this sample is uncertain.

On this clone: Other DNA sequences in this specimen translate into the identical CDR3. The V and J genes are TRBV7-9 and TRBJ1-4; D is possibly TRBD1 (5 bases). V was shortened by 2 bases and J by 8 bases, with 12 bases between the two germline ends. The germline V gene encodes CDR1 SEHNR and CDR2 FQNEAQ (reference sequence). The CDR3 sequence is 14 residues long. The CDR3 spells CASSLQGAREKLFF. CDR3 in DNA: TGTGCCAGCAGCTTACAAGGGGCTCGGGAAAAACTGTTTTTT.

The chain has TRBV9 and TRBJ1-6, with TRBD1 as a possible D gene (5 bases). The germline V and J ends were trimmed by 0 bases and 8 bases, with 9 bases remaining between them. The CDR3 is 14 amino acids. CDR1 is SGDLS, CDR2 YYNGEE, per germline. The CDR3 loop is CASSVGVGDSPLHF. For the CDR3, the DNA is TGTGCCAGCAGCGTAGGGGTAGGGGATTCACCCCTCCACTTT.

The chain has TRBV7-8 and TRBJ1-5; TRBD1 aligns across 9 bases. The length of the CDR3 is 15 residues. V lost 4 bases, J lost 3 bases, and 4 bases stayed unmatched. Germline CDR1 reads SGHVS; CDR2 reads FQNEAQ. The DNA for the CDR3 is TGTGCCAGCAGCTGGGGGACAGGGAACAATCAGCCCCAGCATTTT. Translation gives CASSWGTGNNQPQHF.

This clone showed up just a few times. The gene calls are TRBV6-5 and TRBJ2-2; the D gene is possibly TRBD2 (5 bases). Germline V gene lookup returns CDR1 MNHEY and CDR2 SVGAGI. CDR3 length: 13 amino acids. Trimming left V 7 bases short and J 1 base short, with 7 bases between. CDR3 coding DNA: TGTGCCAGCAAAGAGGGGAACACCGGGGAGCTGTTTTTT. Translating gives CASKEGNTGELFF.

V and J are TRBV5-1 and TRBJ1-4; TRBD1 matches at 9 bases. V was pared by 4 bases and J by 2 bases, with 6 bases of the junction left unmatched. Per the germline V gene, CDR1 is SGHRS and CDR2 is YFSETQ. This CDR3 has 16 amino acids. The CDR3: CASSVLGTGTNEKLFF. In DNA, the CDR3 is TGCGCCAGCAGCGTACTCGGGACAGGGACTAATGAAAAACTGTTTTTT.

This clone was seen only a few times. CDR3: CASSRNRGPDTQYF. The DNA for the CDR3 is TGTGCCAGCAGCCGGAACAGGGGGCCAGATACGCAGTATTTT. The rearrangement joins TRBV11-2 to TRBJ2-3, with 9 nucleotides matching TRBD1. V gave up 5 bases and J gave up 4 bases; unmatched junction bases: 4. The germline V gene has CDR1 SGHAT and CDR2 FQNNGV. This CDR3 has 14 residues.

This chain joins TRBV28 and TRBJ1-6; TRBD1 aligns across 11 bases. This CDR3 is built from 15 residues. Germline V lookup: CDR1 MDHEN, CDR2 SYDVKM. The ends lost 5 bases at V and 10 bases at J; junction bases unmatched: 7. The CDR3 sequence is CASSTGTGGSSPLHF. The CDR3 DNA sequence: TGTGCCAGCAGTACAGGGACAGGGGGAAGCTCACCCCTCCACTTT.

The chain uses TRBV7-8 and TRBJ2-7; D perhaps matches TRBD2 (5 bases). This CDR3 comprises 15 residues. Between the trimmed V and J ends, which lost 0 bases and 0 bases, there was a span of 9 bases. The V gene's germline CDR1 is SGHVS and CDR2 FQNEAQ. CDR3 coding DNA: TGTGCCAGCAGCTTAGCGGGGAGCCACTCCTACGAGCAGTACTTC. Protein sequence: CASSLAGSHSYEQYF.

The genes are TRBV5-1 and TRBJ2-7, with 10 bases matching TRBD1. CDR1 is SGHRS and CDR2 is YFSETQ in the germline V gene. The CDR3 extends over 15 amino acids. Trimming took 2 bases from V and 5 from J; bases not matched to a gene: 7. Written as DNA, the CDR3 is TGCGCCAGCAGCTTAACGGGACAGGGGACAGACGAGCAGTACGTC. This sequence encodes CASSLTGQGTDEQYV.

The chain carries TRBV7-2 and TRBJ1-6; perhaps TRBD1 as D (5 bases). Germline CDR1 reads SGHTA; CDR2 reads FQGNSA. This CDR3 comprises 14 residues. The V and J ends lost 5 bases and 9 bases respectively, with 14 bases between them. The CDR3 loop reads CASSVEGAGSPLHF. The CDR3 DNA sequence: TGTGCCAGCAGCGTCGAAGGGGCTGGTTCACCCCTCCACTTT.

The chain uses TRBV6-5 and TRBJ2-3; D is uncertain. The CDR3 has 15 amino acids. V was clipped by 6 bases and J by 2 bases, with 15 bases between them. Germline CDR1 and CDR2: MNHEY and SVGAGI. The CDR3: CASSEPMKATDTQYF. The DNA of the CDR3 is TGTGCCAGCAGCGAGCCCATGAAAGCCACAGATACGCAGTATTTT.

This clone came up a few times. The chain carries TRBV24-1 and TRBJ1-1, with D perhaps matching TRBD1 (6 bases). With 1 base removed from V and 5 bases from J, the gap between germline ends came to 13 bases. The germline V gene has CDR1 KGHDR and CDR2 SFDVKD. This CDR3 spans 15 amino acids. The DNA for the CDR3 is TGTGCCACCAGTGATTTTTTGGGGGCCGATACTGAAGCTTTCTTT. Its protein product is CATSDFLGADTEAFF.

The chain recombines TRBV7-6 with TRBJ1-1; D may be TRBD1 (5 bases). V lost 7 bases and J lost 0, with 18 bases in between. Per the germline V gene, CDR1 is SGHVS and CDR2 is FNYEAQ. This CDR3 spans 16 amino acids. The CDR3 nucleotides read TGTGCCAGCACCGAAGTGGGGGGTGGCATGAACACTGAAGCTTTCTTT. Translating it yields CASTEVGGGMNTEAFF.

This clone was detected only a few times. This chain links TRBV7-2 with TRBJ1-4, with D possibly matching TRBD1 (6 bases). The CDR3 sequence is 14 residues long. Trimming took 5 bases from V and 7 from J, leaving 14 bases between them. Germline CDR1 reads SGHTA; CDR2 reads FQGNSA. In DNA, the CDR3 is TGTGCCAGCAGCCGGGGAGGGGGAGGTGAAAAACTGTTTTTT. It translates to CASSRGGGGEKLFF.

J is TRBJ2-3 and V is TRBV5-4; 8 nucleotides match TRBD2. From germline, CDR1 is SGHNT and CDR2 YYREEE (reference sequence). After removal of 5 bases from V and 4 bases from J, the junction contained 9 bases not matched to a gene. The CDR3 runs 15 residues. This CDR3 reads CASRMRGAPADTQYF. CDR3 coding DNA: TGTGCCAGCAGAATGCGGGGGGCGCCCGCAGATACGCAGTATTTT.

The chain has TRBV7-2 and TRBJ1-6; D perhaps matches TRBD1 (5 bases). This CDR3 is built from 18 residues. Germline loops: CDR1 SGHTA, CDR2 FQGNSA. The V end was cut by 5 bases, the J end by 2 bases, with 19 bases between. CDR3 residues: CASSARGGGGTYNSPLHF. The CDR3 nucleotides read TGTGCCAGCAGCGCCAGAGGCGGGGGGGGGACCTATAATTCACCCCTCCACTTT.